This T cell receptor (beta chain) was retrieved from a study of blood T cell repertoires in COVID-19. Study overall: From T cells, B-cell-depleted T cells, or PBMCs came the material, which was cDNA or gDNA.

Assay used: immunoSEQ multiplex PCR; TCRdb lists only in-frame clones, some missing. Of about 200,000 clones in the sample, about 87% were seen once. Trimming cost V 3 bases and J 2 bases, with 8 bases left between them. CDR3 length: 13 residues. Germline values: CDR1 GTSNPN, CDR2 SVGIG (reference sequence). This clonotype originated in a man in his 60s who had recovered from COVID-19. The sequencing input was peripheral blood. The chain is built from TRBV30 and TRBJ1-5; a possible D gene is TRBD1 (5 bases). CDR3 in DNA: TGTGCCTGGAGCGGGGGGGGCAATCAGCCCCAGCATTTT. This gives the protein CAWSGGGNQPQHF.